This T cell receptor beta chain was observed in a study of T cells in Graves' hyperthyroidism and ophthalmopathy. Comments on this clonotype: At one boundary the junction diverges from the germline segment, which might be a read error.

Amplified regions were TCR beta CDR3 sequences from RNA transcripts. Carried out on the TCR CDR3, a first-round RT-PCR used the HTBI primer set. TCRdb re-called the multiplex PCR reads through MiXCR, storing one row per CDR3 protein. The sample has roughly 500,000 distinct CDR3 sequences; about 45% are singletons. The receptor was derived from an adult woman with Graves' disease, either hyperthyroidism or ophthalmopathy (not recorded which). Sequences were obtained from peripheral blood or thyroid tissue (not recorded which).

As DNA, the CDR3 is TGTGCCACCAGTGTGAGGGGCCAGGAGACCCGGTACTTC. Translated, it gives CATSVRGQETRYF. This chain uses TRBV15 with TRBJ2-5, with D perhaps assigned TRBD1 or TRBD2 (5 bases each). There are 13 residues in the CDR3. Germline lookup yields CDR1 LNHNV and CDR2 YYDKDF (reference sequence).